A single sample gave rise to the 25 T cell receptor beta chains below, sequenced in a study of shared clonotypes between healthy human individuals. Only CD45RO-negative cells positively selected for CCR7 counted as naive CD8 cells, so terminally differentiated effector memory CD45RA+ cells were excluded. The method was immunoSEQ multiplex PCR; TCRdb's version includes in-frame clones alone and lacks a portion of them. The sample holds about 2.2 million clones; roughly 91% are singletons and the top ten take 1.7%. The specimen was naive CD8+ T cells from PBMCs. All receptors derive from a man aged 18 to 30 in good health. Some clones in this sample may be carry-over from other donors' samples.

This chain connects TRBV4-3 to TRBJ1-3; D gene ambiguous. CDR1 is LGHNA, CDR2 YSLEER, per germline. The V and J ends lost 2 bases and 1 base respectively, with 9 bases between them. This CDR3 comprises 15 residues. The CDR3 region is CASSQSRLSGNTIYF. The CDR3 coding sequence is TGCGCCAGCAGCCAATCTAGGTTGTCTGGAAACACCATATATTTT.

The chain employs TRBV9 and TRBJ2-3; 10 nucleotides align to TRBD1. This CDR3 is 18 amino acids long. CDR1 is SGDLS and CDR2 is YYNGEE in the germline V gene. Trimming removed 3 bases from V and 3 bases from J; junction bases left unmatched: 13. The CDR3 region has the DNA TGTGCCAGCAGCGGACCCCGCCGGGACAGGGGTCCGACAGATACGCAGTATTTT. Encoded protein: CASSGPRRDRGPTDTQYF.

This chain joins TRBV4-2 and TRBJ2-7; 11 bases line up with TRBD1. Germline assignment: CDR1 LGHNA and CDR2 YNFKEQ. This CDR3 contains 17 residues. V trimming: 2 bases; J trimming: 6 bases; junction bases outside the gene matches: 12. CDR3 sequence (DNA): TGTGCCAGCAGCCAAAAACTCCGGACAGGGGGCTCGGGCGAGCAGTACTTC. Protein product: CASSQKLRTGGSGEQYF.

V usage is TRBV27 and J usage is TRBJ1-5, with D maybe TRBD1 (6 bases). Deletions cut 4 bases from V and 0 bases from J, with 13 bases between. The germline CDR1 and CDR2 sequences are MNHEY and SMNVEV (reference sequence). The CDR3 length is 16 residues. The CDR3 reads CASSSSEGDSNQPQHF. Here the CDR3 DNA reads TGTGCCAGCAGTTCCTCAGAGGGGGATAGCAATCAGCCCCAGCATTTT.

Only one count was recorded for this clone. V and J are TRBV27 and TRBJ1-4; 8 nucleotides line up with TRBD1. CDR3 length: 16 residues. Trimming at V came to 5 bases and at J to 0 bases, leaving 5 bases not matched to a gene. CDR1 and CDR2 from the germline V gene are MNHEY and SMNVEV (reference sequence). The CDR3 DNA reads TGTGCCAGCAGTCCGACAGGGGCCCCAACTAATGAAAAACTGTTTTTT. As protein: CASSPTGAPTNEKLFF.

The rearrangement links TRBV27 to TRBJ2-7; D is tentatively TRBD1 or TRBD2 (6 bases each). The germline gives CDR1 MNHEY, CDR2 SMNVEV (reference sequence). CDR3 size: 14 residues. V dropped 5 bases and J dropped 2 bases, with 13 bases sitting between them. The CDR3 bases are TGTGCCAGCAGTCCACAGGGACTGGCCTACGAGCAGTACTTC. Translating it yields CASSPQGLAYEQYF.

About this clone: Other nucleotide sequences from this sample produce the same CDR3. V gene TRBV30 combines with J gene TRBJ1-5; D unresolved. The CDR3 loop spans 13 amino acids. Germline V gene sequence: CDR1 GTSNPN, CDR2 SVGIG (reference sequence). Trimming removed 0 bases at V and 0 bases at J, with 3 bases between. CDR3 bases: TGTGCCTGGAGTGTACGTAGCAATCAGCCCCAGCATTTT. This gives the protein CAWSVRSNQPQHF.

V and J are TRBV7-6 and TRBJ2-5, with D tentatively TRBD1 or TRBD2 (5 bases each). The CDR3 runs 14 residues. Germline V gene data show CDR1 as SGHVS and CDR2 as FNYEAQ. V was shortened by 4 bases and J by 2 bases, with 11 bases between the two germline ends. The chain's CDR3 is CASSSGRRQETQYF. The CDR3 DNA follows: TGTGCCAGCAGCTCGGGACGCAGACAAGAGACCCAGTACTTC.

V and J are TRBV19 and TRBJ1-3; no clear D. Trimming removed 7 bases at V and 3 bases at J, with 13 bases between. The germline CDR1 and CDR2 sequences are LNHDA and SQIVND (reference sequence). This CDR3 contains 14 residues. CDR3: CASTTRGIGNTIYF. CDR3 nucleotide sequence: TGTGCCAGTACCACGCGGGGAATTGGAAACACCATATATTTT.

The rearrangement joins TRBV13 to TRBJ2-7; 12 bases line up with TRBD1. Looked up from germline, CDR1 is PRHDT and CDR2 is FYEKMQ (reference sequence). J lost 6 bases, V lost 6 bases, and 6 bases had no gene match. The CDR3 spans 14 residues. CDR3 nucleotides: TGTGCCAGCAGAACCGGGACAGGGGGCGGCGAGCAGTACTTC. This translates into CASRTGTGGGEQYF.

Points on this clone: The same CDR3 also results from other DNA sequences found in this sample. The V call is TRBV29-1, the J call TRBJ2-7; D possibly corresponds to TRBD2 (5 bases). The V gene lost 0 bases and the J gene lost 0 bases, with 9 bases spanning the gap. This CDR3 has 14 amino acids. Germline lookup yields CDR1 SQVTM and CDR2 ANQGSEA. DNA for the CDR3: TGCAGCGTTGAAGATCGGCGGGTCTCCTACGAGCAGTACTTC. Translation gives CSVEDRRVSYEQYF.

This clone has just a few counts. The V and J genes are TRBV4-2 and TRBJ1-2, with D hard to call. The germline V gene has CDR1 LGHNA and CDR2 YNFKEQ. This CDR3 is 13 amino acids long. The V end lost 0 bases, the J end lost 6 bases, and 8 bases lay between the germline ends. CDR3 nucleotide sequence: TGTGCCAGCAGCCAAGATCCGGGTGATGGCTACACCTTC. It translates to CASSQDPGDGYTF.

In DNA form, the CDR3 reads TGTGCCACCAGCAGACACAGGGACGATGAGCAGTTCTTC. Protein product: CATSRHRDDEQFF. The rearrangement joins TRBV15 to TRBJ2-1; D might be TRBD1 (6 bases). Germline V lookup: CDR1 LNHNV, CDR2 YYDKDF (reference sequence). V was cut by 2 bases and J by 8 bases, with 10 bases left in between. The CDR3 extends over 13 amino acids.

CDR3: CASSLVQADTQYF. The CDR3 DNA reads as TGTGCCAGCAGTTTAGTTCAGGCAGATACGCAGTATTTT. The chain links TRBV28 to TRBJ2-3, with unresolved D. Germline V lookup: CDR1 MDHEN, CDR2 SYDVKM. The V end was cut by 2 bases, the J end by 4 bases, with 7 bases between. The CDR3 totals 13 residues.

This clone was seen more than once but under ten times. The V gene is TRBV27, the J gene TRBJ1-2; TRBD1 matches 10 bases. The V gene end was trimmed by 10 bases and the J gene end by 7 bases; junction bases not matched to a gene: 9. Looked up from germline, CDR1 is MNHEY and CDR2 is SMNVEV (reference sequence). The CDR3 loop spans 13 amino acids. For the CDR3, the DNA is TGTGCCACTCAGGGGACAGGGGTATTTGGCTACACCTTC. This encodes CATQGTGVFGYTF.

The V and J genes are TRBV6-1 and TRBJ2-7; TRBD2 agrees at 10 bases. The CDR3 is 15 residues long. Germline V gene lookup returns CDR1 MNHNS and CDR2 SASEGT. J lost 1 base, V lost 3 bases, and 3 bases had no gene match. The DNA for the CDR3 is TGTGCCAGCAGTGATGTACTAGCGGGATCCTACGAGCAGTACTTC. This codes for CASSDVLAGSYEQYF.

This chain uses TRBV4-3 with TRBJ1-5; weak D call: TRBD1 (5 bases). The CDR3 totals 13 residues. Trimming stripped 0 bases from V and 7 bases from J, with 7 bases between. Germline V gene data show CDR1 as LGHNA and CDR2 as YSLEER. The CDR3 DNA follows: TGCGCCAGCAGCCAAGATACAGGACAGCCCCAGCATTTT. Amino acid sequence: CASSQDTGQPQHF.

The V call is TRBV27, the J call TRBJ1-1; D ambiguous. Trimming removed 7 bases from V and 1 base from J, with 13 bases in between. CDR3 length equals 14 residues. Germline V gene sequence: CDR1 MNHEY, CDR2 SMNVEV (reference sequence). As DNA, the CDR3 is TGTGCCAGCATGGGAATGATGAGGAACACTGAAGCTTTCTTT. Translated: CASMGMMRNTEAFF.

The chain is built from TRBV30 and TRBJ1-1, with D possibly being TRBD1 (6 bases). Looked up from germline, CDR1 is GTSNPN and CDR2 is SVGIG (reference sequence). CDR3 size: 14 residues. This CDR3 is CTVSAGGGGTEAFF. DNA for the CDR3: TGTACGGTATCGGCCGGGGGCGGCGGCACTGAAGCTTTCTTT.

The chain employs TRBV7-9 and TRBJ2-7; the D is unclear. The V and J ends lost 6 bases and 0 bases respectively, with 12 bases between them. Per germline, CDR1 SEHNR and CDR2 FQNEAQ (reference sequence). The CDR3 extends over 14 amino acids. The CDR3 sequence is CASSSDIPSYEQYF. The CDR3 nucleotides read TGTGCCAGCAGTTCTGACATCCCCTCCTACGAGCAGTACTTC.

V and J are TRBV7-3 and TRBJ1-3; 8 bases are a match to TRBD1. The CDR3 loop spans 15 amino acids. Germline assignment: CDR1 SGHTA and CDR2 FQGTGA. Unmatched junction bases numbered 0, after V lost 2 bases and J lost 0 bases. The CDR3 reads CASSLDRGSGNTIYF. The DNA of the CDR3 is TGTGCCAGCAGCTTAGACAGGGGCTCTGGAAACACCATATATTTT.

This clone was seen once. The chain couples TRBV6-6 to TRBJ2-7; 8 nucleotides line up with TRBD2. CDR1 MNHNY and CDR2 SVGAGI come from the germline V gene (reference sequence). V was pared by 6 bases and J by 2 bases, with 12 bases of the junction left unmatched. The CDR3 sequence is 16 residues long. The CDR3 protein is CASSPSLADLTYEQYF. As DNA, the CDR3 is TGTGCCAGCAGCCCCTCACTAGCGGATCTAACCTACGAGCAGTACTTC.

This chain connects TRBV28 to TRBJ2-2; 10 bases line up with TRBD2. Germline trimming cut 3 bases from V and 4 bases from J; bases unmatched to any gene: 8. This CDR3 region has 17 residues. From germline, CDR1 is MDHEN and CDR2 SYDVKM. The CDR3 DNA follows: TGTGCCAGCAGTTTTTCCCTAGCGGGAGATGGCACCGGGGAGCTGTTTTTT. Translated, it gives CASSFSLAGDGTGELFF.

V usage is TRBV19 and J usage is TRBJ2-7, with D possibly matching TRBD2 (5 bases). V was shortened by 5 bases and J by 0 bases, with 14 bases between the two germline ends. CDR3 length: 15 residues. Germline values: CDR1 LNHDA, CDR2 SQIVND (reference sequence). DNA for the CDR3: TGTGCCAGTAGTTCTCGGGAACATATCTCCTACGAGCAGTACTTC. Translating it yields CASSSREHISYEQYF.

This rearrangement joins TRBV11-2 to TRBJ2-7, with no clear D. Trimming removed 4 bases from V and 3 bases from J, with 13 bases in between. The length of the CDR3 is 14 residues. Germline values: CDR1 SGHAT, CDR2 FQNNGV. The CDR3 is CASSSRTEIYEQYF. The DNA for the CDR3 is TGTGCCAGCAGCTCCCGCACAGAGATCTACGAGCAGTACTTC.